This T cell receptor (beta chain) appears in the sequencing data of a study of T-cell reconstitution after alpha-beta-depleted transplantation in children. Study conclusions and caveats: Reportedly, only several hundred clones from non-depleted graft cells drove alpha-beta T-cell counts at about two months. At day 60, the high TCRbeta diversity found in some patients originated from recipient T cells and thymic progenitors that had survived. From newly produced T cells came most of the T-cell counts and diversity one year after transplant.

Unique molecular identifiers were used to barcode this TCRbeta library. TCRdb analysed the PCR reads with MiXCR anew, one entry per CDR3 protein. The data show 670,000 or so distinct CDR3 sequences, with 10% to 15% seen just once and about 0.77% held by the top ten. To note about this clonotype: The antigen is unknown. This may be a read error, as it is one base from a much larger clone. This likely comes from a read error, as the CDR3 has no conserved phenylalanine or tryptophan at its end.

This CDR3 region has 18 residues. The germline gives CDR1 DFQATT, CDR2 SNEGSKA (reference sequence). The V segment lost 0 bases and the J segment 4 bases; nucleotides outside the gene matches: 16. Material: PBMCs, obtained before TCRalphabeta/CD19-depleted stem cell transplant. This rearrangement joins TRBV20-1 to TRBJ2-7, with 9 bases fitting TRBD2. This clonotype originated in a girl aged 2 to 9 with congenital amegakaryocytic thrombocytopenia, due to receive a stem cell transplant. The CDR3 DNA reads TGCAGTGCTAGAGATCGTTCCGGGCTAGCGGGGCCCCCTTACGAGCAGTACTCC. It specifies CSARDRSGLAGPPYEQYS.